The source of this T cell receptor beta chain is a study of T cell responses to AZD1222 COVID-19 vaccine listed by TCRdb under 2021. At the level of the whole study: AZD1222 recipients whose second dose came at about 4 weeks and those whose second dose came at about 12 weeks were combined into one group, since spike-specific TCR depth and breadth did not differ between the two schedules. A total of around 240 trial participants underwent TCR sequencing, of whom 200 to 220 received two doses of AZD1222 and some 26 received two doses of the MenACWY control vaccine. Trial participants were enrolled by age into subgroups of 18-55, 56-69 and 70-plus years, and around 150, 28 and 57 TCR-sequenced participants, respectively, were included in these subgroups. The paper's findings and limits, for the study overall: A significant rise in spike-specific TCR breadth and depth was observed after two AZD1222 doses relative to day 0 and relative to MenACWY recipients. In the small 56-69-year group, the increase in depth fell short of significance, most likely because of low power. Most participants were white British and females outnumbered males, and the authors suggested that clonal diversity may have been underestimated. Nearly half of unique spike-specific TCRs reportedly recognized epitopes outside regions mutated in the B.1.351 and B.1.1.7 variants. Conclusions about previously exposed vaccinees are limited, since just a handful of AZD1222 recipients were seropositive for SARS-CoV-2 at baseline. CD4 TCRs associated with the vaccine covered the entire spike protein, and the dominant responses were in regions 160-218 and 743-854. No day 14 peak-response samples were available, so repertoires were characterized only after the peak T cell response.

The CDR3 runs 16 amino acids, cysteine and phenylalanine included. Only the CDR3 region is kept as DNA, spanning 48 bases read in frame from base 1. According to the germline V gene, CDR1 reads SGHTA and CDR2 reads FQGNSA. The junction carries 15 bases between V and J, which are trimmed by 4 bases and 1 base respectively. This specimen's time point label, per the study, means: baseline before first vaccination. Vaccinee samples came from UK trials COV001 and COV002, including a single-blind randomized controlled phase 2/3 trial of AZD1222 (ChAdOx1 nCoV-19) in healthy adults. For TCRbeta chain sequencing, PBMC samples from trial participants were taken at day 0 and at day 28 after the second dose. This clone appeared a few times. The target of this receptor is not known. The input lacks base qualities; no much larger clone sits a single base away. The CDR3 regions of human TCRbeta chains were analyzed by immunosequencing. In the original analysis: Repertoire TCRs were checked for matches against a reference library of SARS-CoV-2-specific TCRs that had been generated using the MIRA antigen-specificity platform. Breadth was defined as the fraction of unique TCRs that were SARS-CoV-2-associated, and depth was defined as the fraction of total T cells that were SARS-CoV-2-associated. Using the MIRA data, each spike-specific TCR was mapped to the spike region that the TCR reacts to and placed in a CD4 or CD8 class. Log10-transformed breadth and depth values were compared by one-way ANOVA with Sidak's multiple comparisons tests. TCRdb took this table from immuneACCESS and kept in-frame rearrangements with V and J called. Such tables lack part of the clones; where checked against another copy, unresolved V genes explain under half of the gap, and the rest is unexplained. The V and J calls and clone size come from that table; D and trimming were worked out from the DNA. This sample has 130,000 to 150,000 clones in its table, and roughly 89% of those were observed once. The top ten hold less than 5.5% of the sample.

This receptor chain uses TRBV7-2 and TRBJ2-3; TRBD1 is possibly the D segment (6 matching bases). The TCR sequence derives from an adult in good health. The sequences come from peripheral blood, collected on day 0 of AZD1222 vaccination. The sequence in DNA is TGTGCCAGCAGCTCTGGTGGGAAGGGGGGCACAGATACGCAGTATTTT. Its coded protein is CASSSGGKGGTDTQYF.